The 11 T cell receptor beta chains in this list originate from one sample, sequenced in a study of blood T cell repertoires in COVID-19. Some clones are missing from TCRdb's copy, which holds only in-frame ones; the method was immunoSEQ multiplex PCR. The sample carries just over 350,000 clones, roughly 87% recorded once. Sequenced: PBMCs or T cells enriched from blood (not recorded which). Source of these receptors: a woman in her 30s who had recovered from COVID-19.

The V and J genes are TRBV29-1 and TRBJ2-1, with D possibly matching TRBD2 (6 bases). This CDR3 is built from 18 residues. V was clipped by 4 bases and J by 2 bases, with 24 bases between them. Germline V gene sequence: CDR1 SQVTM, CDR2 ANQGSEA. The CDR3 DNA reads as TGCAGCGTTGCAAGGAGGCGGGGCCTCGAGGGCGCCTACAATGAGCAGTTCTTC. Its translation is CSVARRRGLEGAYNEQFF.

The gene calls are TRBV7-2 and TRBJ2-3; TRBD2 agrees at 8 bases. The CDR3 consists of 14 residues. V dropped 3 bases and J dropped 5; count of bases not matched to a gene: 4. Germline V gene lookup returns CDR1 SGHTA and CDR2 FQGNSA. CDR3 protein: CASSFHGRGDTQYF. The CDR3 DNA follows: TGTGCCAGCAGCTTTCACGGGAGGGGAGATACGCAGTATTTT.

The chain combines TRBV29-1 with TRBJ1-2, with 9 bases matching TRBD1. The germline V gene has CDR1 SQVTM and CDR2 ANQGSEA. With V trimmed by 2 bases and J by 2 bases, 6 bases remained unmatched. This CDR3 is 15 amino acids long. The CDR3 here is CSVESPDRGNYGYTF. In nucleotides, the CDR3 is TGCAGCGTTGAAAGTCCGGACAGGGGAAACTATGGCTACACCTTC.

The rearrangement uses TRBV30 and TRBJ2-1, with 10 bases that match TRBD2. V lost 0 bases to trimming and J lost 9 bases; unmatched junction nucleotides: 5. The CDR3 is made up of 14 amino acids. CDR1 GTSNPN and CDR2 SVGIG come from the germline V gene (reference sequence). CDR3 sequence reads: CAWSVGLAGVEQFF. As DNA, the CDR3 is TGTGCCTGGAGTGTGGGGCTAGCGGGAGTTGAGCAGTTCTTC.

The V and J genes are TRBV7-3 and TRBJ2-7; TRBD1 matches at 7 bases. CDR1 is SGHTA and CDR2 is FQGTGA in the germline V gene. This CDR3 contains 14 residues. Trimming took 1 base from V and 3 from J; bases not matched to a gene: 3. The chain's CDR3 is CASSLKGGVYEQYF. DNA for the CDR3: TGTGCCAGCAGCTTAAAAGGGGGCGTCTACGAGCAGTACTTC.

The CDR3 DNA reads as TGTGCCAGCAGCCACGGGGGGGCGCGGAGAACTGAAGCTTTCTTT. Translating gives CASSHGGARRTEAFF. The chain couples TRBV7-9 to TRBJ1-1; a possible D gene is TRBD1 (6 bases). Germline V lookup: CDR1 SEHNR, CDR2 FQNEAQ (reference sequence). The CDR3 contains 15 residues. V shed 5 bases and J shed 5 bases, with 18 bases lying between them. The variable domain in full, with the rest retrieved from reference TRBV7-9 and TRBJ1-1, is DTGVSQNPRHKITKRGQNVTFRCDPISEHNRLYWYRQTLGQGPEFLTYFQNEAQLEKSRLLSDRFSAERPKGSFSTLEIQRTEQGDSAMYLCASSHGGARRTEAFFGQGTRLTVV.

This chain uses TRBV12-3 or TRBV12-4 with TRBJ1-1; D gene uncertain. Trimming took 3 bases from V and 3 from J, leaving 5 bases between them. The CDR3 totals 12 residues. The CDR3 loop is CASSFSHTEAFF. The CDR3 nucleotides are TGTGCCAGCAGTTTCAGTCACACTGAAGCTTTCTTT.

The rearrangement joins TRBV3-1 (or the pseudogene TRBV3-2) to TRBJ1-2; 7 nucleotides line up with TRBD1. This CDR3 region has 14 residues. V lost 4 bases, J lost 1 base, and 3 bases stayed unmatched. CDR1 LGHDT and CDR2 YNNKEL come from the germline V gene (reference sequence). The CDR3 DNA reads TGTGCCAGCAGCCCGACAGGGAGTAACTATGGCTACACCTTC. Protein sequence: CASSPTGSNYGYTF.

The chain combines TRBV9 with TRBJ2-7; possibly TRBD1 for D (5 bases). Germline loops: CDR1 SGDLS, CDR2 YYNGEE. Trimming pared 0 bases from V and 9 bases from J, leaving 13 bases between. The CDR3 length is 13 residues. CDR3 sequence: CASSVVGLRGQYF. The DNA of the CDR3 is TGTGCCAGCAGCGTAGTGGGGTTAAGGGGGCAGTACTTC.

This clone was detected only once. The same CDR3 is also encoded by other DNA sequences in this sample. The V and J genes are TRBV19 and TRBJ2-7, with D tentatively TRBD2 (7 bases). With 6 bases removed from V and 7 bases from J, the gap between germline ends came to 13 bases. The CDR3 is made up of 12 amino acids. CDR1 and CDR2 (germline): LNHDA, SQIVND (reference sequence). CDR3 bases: TGTGCCAGTAGCACAAGGGGGGGTGAGCAGTACTTC. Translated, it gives CASSTRGGEQYF.

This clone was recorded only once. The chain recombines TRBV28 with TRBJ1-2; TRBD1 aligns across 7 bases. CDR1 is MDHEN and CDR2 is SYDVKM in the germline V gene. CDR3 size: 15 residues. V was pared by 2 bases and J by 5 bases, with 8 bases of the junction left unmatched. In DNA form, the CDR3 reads TGTGCCAGCAGTTTAGACAGGGACCCTTTTTATGGCTACACCTTC. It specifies CASSLDRDPFYGYTF.